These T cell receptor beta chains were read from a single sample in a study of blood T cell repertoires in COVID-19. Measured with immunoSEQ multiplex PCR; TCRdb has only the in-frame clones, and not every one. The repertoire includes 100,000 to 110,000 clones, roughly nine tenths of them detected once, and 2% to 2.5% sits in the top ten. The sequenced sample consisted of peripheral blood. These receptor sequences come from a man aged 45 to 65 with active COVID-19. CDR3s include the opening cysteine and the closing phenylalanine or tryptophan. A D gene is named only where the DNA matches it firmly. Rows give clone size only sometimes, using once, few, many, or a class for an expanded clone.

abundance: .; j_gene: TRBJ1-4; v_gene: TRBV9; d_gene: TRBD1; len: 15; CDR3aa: CASSIRTGGREKLFF; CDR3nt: TGTGCCAGCAGCATAAGGACAGGGGGCAGGGAAAAACTGTTTTTT
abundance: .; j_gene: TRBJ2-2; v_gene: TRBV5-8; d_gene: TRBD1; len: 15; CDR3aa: CASTSTGVWTGELFF; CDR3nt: TGTGCCAGCACCTCTACAGGGGTTTGGACCGGGGAGCTGTTTTTT
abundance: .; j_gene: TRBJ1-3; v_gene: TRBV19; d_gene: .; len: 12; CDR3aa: CASRPPGDTIYF; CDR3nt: TGTGCCAGTAGGCCGCCGGGGGACACCATATATTTT
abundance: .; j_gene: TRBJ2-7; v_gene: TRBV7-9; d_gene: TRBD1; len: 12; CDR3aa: CASSLDRGEQYF; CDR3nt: TGTGCCAGCAGCTTAGACAGGGGCGAGCAGTACTTC
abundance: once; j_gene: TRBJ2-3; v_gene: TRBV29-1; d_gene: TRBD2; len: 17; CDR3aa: CSVTSNGLAGWIDTQYF; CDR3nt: TGCAGCGTTACGAGCAACGGACTAGCGGGTTGGATAGATACGCAGTATTTT
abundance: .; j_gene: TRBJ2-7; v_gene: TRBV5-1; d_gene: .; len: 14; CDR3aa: CASSPGTSTYEQYF; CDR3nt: TGCGCCAGCAGCCCAGGGACATCTACTTACGAGCAGTACTTC
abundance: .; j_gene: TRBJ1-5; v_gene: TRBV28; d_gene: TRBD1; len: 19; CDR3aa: CASRSFLGDRGLGNQPQHF; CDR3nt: TGTGCCAGCAGGAGCTTTCTGGGGGACAGGGGGCTTGGCAATCAGCCCCAGCATTTT
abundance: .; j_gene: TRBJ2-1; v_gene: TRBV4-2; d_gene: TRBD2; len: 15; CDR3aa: CASSGSGTSVDEQFF; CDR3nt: TGTGCCAGCAGCGGATCCGGGACTAGCGTCGATGAGCAGTTCTTC
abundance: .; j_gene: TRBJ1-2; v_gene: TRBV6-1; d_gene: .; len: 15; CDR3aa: CASSDGQWANYGYTF; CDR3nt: TGTGCCAGCAGTGACGGACAGTGGGCGAACTATGGCTACACCTTC
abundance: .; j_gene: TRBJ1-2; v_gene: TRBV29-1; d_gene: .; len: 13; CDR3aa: CSVGGSGDGGYTF; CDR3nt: TGCAGCGTTGGGGGGTCAGGGGATGGAGGCTACACCTTC
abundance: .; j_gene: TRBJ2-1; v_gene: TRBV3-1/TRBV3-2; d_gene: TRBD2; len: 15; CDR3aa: CASSQGGRSYNEQFF; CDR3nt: TGTGCCAGCAGCCAAGGCGGGAGGTCCTACAATGAGCAGTTCTTC
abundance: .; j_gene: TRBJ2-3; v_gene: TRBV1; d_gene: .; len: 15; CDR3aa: CTSSQVAGASDTQYF; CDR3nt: TGCACCAGCAGCCAAGTAGCGGGAGCATCAGATACGCAGTATTTT
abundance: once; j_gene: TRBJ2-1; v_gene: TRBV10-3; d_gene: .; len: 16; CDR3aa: CAISEPTGSSYNEQFF; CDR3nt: TGTGCCATCAGTGAGCCGACGGGTAGCTCCTACAATGAGCAGTTCTTC
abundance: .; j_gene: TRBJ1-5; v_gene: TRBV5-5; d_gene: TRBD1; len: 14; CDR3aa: CASSLLTGAQPQHF; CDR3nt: TGTGCCAGCAGCTTGTTGACAGGGGCACAGCCCCAGCATTTT
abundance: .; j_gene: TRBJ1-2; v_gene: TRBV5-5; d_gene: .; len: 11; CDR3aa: CASSSNYGYTF; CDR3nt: TGTGCCAGCAGCTCGAACTATGGCTACACCTTC
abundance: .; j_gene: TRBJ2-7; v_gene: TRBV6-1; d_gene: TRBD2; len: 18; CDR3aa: CASSEPGLAGGRTYEQYF; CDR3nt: TGTGCCAGCAGTGAACCAGGACTAGCGGGGGGTAGGACCTACGAGCAGTACTTC
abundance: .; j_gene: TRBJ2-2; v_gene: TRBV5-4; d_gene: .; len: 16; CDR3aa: CASSQWLLNHTGELFF; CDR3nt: TGTGCCAGCAGCCAATGGTTGCTAAACCACACCGGGGAGCTGTTTTTT
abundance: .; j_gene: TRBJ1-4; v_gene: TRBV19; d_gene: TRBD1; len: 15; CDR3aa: CASSPQTGGNEKLFF; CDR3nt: TGTGCCAGTAGTCCGCAGACAGGGGGCAATGAAAAACTGTTTTTT
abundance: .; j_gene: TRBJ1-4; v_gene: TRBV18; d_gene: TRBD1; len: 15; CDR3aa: CASSARTGGHEKLFF; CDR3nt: TGTGCCAGCTCAGCGAGAACAGGGGGCCATGAAAAACTGTTTTTT